These 14 T cell receptor beta chains were sequenced from one sample in a study of early T cells in non-severe SARS-CoV-2 infection. TCRdb re-called the 5' RACE reads with MiXCR, one entry per CDR3 protein. Of approximately 64,000 distinct CDR3 sequences listed, more than 4% were seen once; the top ten hold around 5%. The sample taken for sequencing was whole blood. The receptors were gathered from an adult who was a healthcare worker with PCR-confirmed SARS-CoV-2 infection or an uninfected control (not recorded which).

This clonotype was counted many times. The rearrangement uses TRBV7-8 and TRBJ2-1; TRBD2 matches 8 bases. The ends lost 4 bases at V and 4 bases at J; junction bases unmatched: 9. Germline CDR1 reads SGHVS; CDR2 reads FQNEAQ. CDR3 length equals 16 residues. This CDR3 reads CASSSFSGIHYNEQFF. CDR3 bases: TGTGCCAGCAGCTCCTTTAGCGGGATCCATTACAATGAGCAGTTCTTC. The full variable domain, completed using reference TRBV7-8 and TRBJ2-1, is GAGVSQSPRYKVAKRGQDVALRCDPISGHVSLFWYQQALGQGPEFLTYFQNEAQLDKSGLPSDRFFAERPEGSVSTLKIQRTQQEDSAVYLCASSSFSGIHYNEQFFGPGTRLTVL.

This clonotype was observed many times. This rearrangement joins TRBV9 to TRBJ1-5; TRBD1 matches 8 bases. Trimming took 0 bases from V and 4 from J; bases not matched to a gene: 0. Germline V lookup: CDR1 SGDLS, CDR2 YYNGEE. The CDR3 runs 14 residues. CDR3 nucleotides: TGTGCCAGCAGCGTAGGGACAGGGAATCAGCCCCAGCATTTT. This encodes CASSVGTGNQPQHF.

The sample holds many counts of this clonotype. The rearrangement uses TRBV9 and TRBJ1-6; 7 bases line up with TRBD1. Germline V gene sequence: CDR1 SGDLS, CDR2 YYNGEE. The CDR3 is 14 amino acids. The J segment lost 10 bases and the V segment lost 0 bases, leaving 4 bases of the junction unmatched. CDR3 sequence (DNA): TGTGCCAGCAGCGTAGAGGGGGCCAAATCACCCCTCCACTTT. Its translation: CASSVEGAKSPLHF.

J is TRBJ2-1 and V is TRBV10-2; D possibly uses TRBD1 or TRBD2 (5 bases each). Trimming stripped 7 bases from V and 5 bases from J, with 12 bases between. CDR3 length: 13 residues. Germline lookup yields CDR1 WSHSY and CDR2 SAAADI. The CDR3 region has the DNA TGCGCCAGCAATAGGGTGGGGGACAATGAGCAGTTCTTC. Amino acids: CASNRVGDNEQFF.

This clonotype was counted at least ten times. The chain links TRBV20-1 to TRBJ2-7; 7 bases line up with TRBD2. CDR3 size: 15 residues. Germline CDR1 DFQATT, CDR2 SNEGSKA (reference sequence). V shed 4 bases and J 1 base; nucleotides not matched to a gene: 10. CDR3 sequence reads: CSAKASGLPSYEQYF. DNA of the CDR3: TGCAGTGCTAAGGCTAGCGGCCTACCGTCCTACGAGCAGTACTTC.

The V call is TRBV19, the J call TRBJ1-4; 7 bases line up with TRBD1. Germline CDR1 is LNHDA and CDR2 is SQIVND (reference sequence). The CDR3 consists of 13 residues. V was pared by 8 bases and J by 5 bases, with 5 bases of the junction left unmatched. This CDR3 reads CASGQDRNEKLFF. As DNA, the CDR3 is TGTGCCAGTGGACAGGACCGGAATGAAAAACTGTTTTTT.

This clonotype showed up many times. The J gene is TRBJ1-1, the V gene TRBV7-8; 10 bases are a match to TRBD1. V lost 4 bases to trimming and J lost 3 bases; unmatched junction nucleotides: 2. Germline values: CDR1 SGHVS, CDR2 FQNEAQ. The CDR3 sequence is 14 residues long. The CDR3 coding sequence is TGTGCCAGCAGCTGGACAGGGGGTTACACTGAAGCTTTCTTT. Encoded protein: CASSWTGGYTEAFF.

Many counts were recorded for this clonotype. The chain carries TRBV12-3 or TRBV12-4 and TRBJ2-5; 14 positions match TRBD2. V trimming: 5 bases; J trimming: 4 bases; junction bases outside the gene matches: 6. CDR3 length equals 16 residues. The CDR3 nucleotides read TGTGCCAGCAGTACGACTAGCGGGAGGGCCTCAGAGACCCAGTACTTC. It translates to CASSTTSGRASETQYF.

This clonotype appeared many times. J is TRBJ2-2 and V is TRBV11-3, with D unresolved. Germline V gene data show CDR1 as SGHNT and CDR2 as YENEEA. CDR3 length equals 13 residues. V was pared by 1 base and J by 6 bases, with 6 bases between. The CDR3 loop is CASSLARPGELFF. The CDR3 nucleotides read TGTGCCAGCAGCTTAGCACGGCCCGGGGAGCTGTTTTTT.

At least ten counts were recorded for this clonotype. This chain links TRBV6-2 or TRBV6-3 with TRBJ1-1; D gene uncertain. This CDR3 spans 13 amino acids. Germline V lookup: CDR1 MNHEY, CDR2 SVGEGT. The germline V and J ends were trimmed by 6 bases and 1 base, with 9 bases remaining between them. The CDR3 loop is CASSSTANTEAFF. In nucleotides, the CDR3 is TGTGCCAGCAGCTCTACAGCGAACACTGAAGCTTTCTTT.

This clonotype was counted many times. The chain combines TRBV4-2 with TRBJ2-1, with TRBD1 matching over 9 bases. Per the germline V gene, CDR1 is LGHNA and CDR2 is YNFKEQ. CDR3 length: 16 residues. V shed 2 bases and J 5 bases; nucleotides not matched to a gene: 7. This chain's CDR3 is CASSQQWGQGDNEQFF. The CDR3 DNA reads TGTGCCAGCAGCCAACAATGGGGACAGGGCGACAATGAGCAGTTCTTC.

The sample holds many counts of this clonotype. The rearrangement joins TRBV29-1 to TRBJ2-1; 11 nucleotides match TRBD2. CDR1 and CDR2 from the germline V gene are SQVTM and ANQGSEA. The CDR3 is 14 residues long. J gave up 5 bases and V 4 bases, and 4 bases lay outside the gene matches. The CDR3, as DNA: TGCAGCGTTGTGGCTAGCGGGAGGAACAATGAGCAGTTCTTC. As protein: CSVVASGRNNEQFF.

This clonotype has more than one count but fewer than ten. The V call is TRBV7-8, the J call TRBJ2-2; D not certain. CDR3 length equals 17 residues. Trimming removed 2 bases at V and 0 bases at J, with 13 bases between. CDR1 is SGHVS, CDR2 FQNEAQ, per germline. The DNA of the CDR3 is TGTGCCAGCAGCTTACCGGCGGCTGACGCGAACACCGGGGAGCTGTTTTTT. It translates to CASSLPAADANTGELFF. The whole variable domain, remainder taken from reference TRBV7-8 and TRBJ2-2, is GAGVSQSPRYKVAKRGQDVALRCDPISGHVSLFWYQQALGQGPEFLTYFQNEAQLDKSGLPSDRFFAERPEGSVSTLKIQRTQQEDSAVYLCASSLPAADANTGELFFGEGSRLTVL.

This clonotype has a count of ten or more. The chain recombines TRBV29-1 with TRBJ2-1, with TRBD2 identical over 7 bases. Losses at the gene ends were 0 bases for V and 4 bases for J; bases not matched to a gene: 6. The CDR3 sequence is 15 residues long. Germline loops: CDR1 SQVTM, CDR2 ANQGSEA. In nucleotides, the CDR3 is TGCAGCGTTGAAGAGGGGCTAGCGGAATACAATGAGCAGTTCTTC. This codes for CSVEEGLAEYNEQFF.